Presented here are 27 T cell receptor beta chains from one specimen sequenced in a study of blood T cells in healthy people across ages. The use of a sample-barcoded 5' primer and a J-beta primer mix characterized a second PCR of roughly 6 to 11 cycles. TCRdb processed the 5' RACE reads anew with MiXCR; each CDR3 protein has one entry. The sample consists of approximately 1,100,000 distinct CDR3 sequences, 40% to 50% of them appearing once. Sequenced input: blood. The receptor set was obtained from a woman aged 60-75 years in good health.

The rearrangement uses TRBV29-1 and TRBJ2-7; D remains unclear. The CDR3 runs to 12 residues. Germline lookup yields CDR1 SQVTM and CDR2 ANQGSEA. V was trimmed by 4 bases and J by 5 bases, leaving 12 bases between them. The chain's CDR3 is CSVVTGSDEQYF. For the CDR3, the DNA is TGCAGCGTTGTCACTGGGTCTGACGAGCAGTACTTC.

This clonotype was observed once. This rearrangement joins TRBV4-1 to TRBJ2-1, with D perhaps TRBD1 (6 bases). CDR3 length: 15 amino acids. Deletions cut 0 bases from V and 7 bases from J, with 13 bases between. Germline loops: CDR1 MGHRA, CDR2 YSYEKL. CDR3 sequence reads: CASSQELAGVNEQFF. DNA for the CDR3: TGCGCCAGCAGCCAAGAGTTGGCAGGGGTTAATGAGCAGTTCTTC.

The table lists this clonotype with a few counts. The chain recombines TRBV30 with TRBJ2-4; TRBD2 aligns across 12 bases. CDR1 and CDR2 (germline): GTSNPN, SVGIG (reference sequence). J lost 7 bases, V lost 8 bases, and 12 bases had no gene match. CDR3 length: 15 residues. CDR3 sequence: CAGTPTSGRGNIQYF. The DNA of the CDR3 is TGTGCCGGGACCCCGACTAGCGGGAGAGGGAACATTCAGTACTTC.

This clonotype has a handful of counts. The V and J genes are TRBV6-5 and TRBJ2-7, with 10 positions matching TRBD1. The length of the CDR3 is 14 residues. Germline V gives CDR1 MNHEY, CDR2 SVGAGI. Germline trimming cut 2 bases from V and 9 bases from J; bases unmatched to any gene: 7. As DNA, the CDR3 is TGTGCCAGCAGTTACGGGGACAGGGGAGGTAGGCAGTACTTC. It is translated as CASSYGDRGGRQYF.

J is TRBJ2-7 and V is TRBV7-9; D tentatively fits TRBD1 or TRBD2 (5 bases each). This CDR3 has 13 amino acids. The V gene's germline CDR1 is SEHNR and CDR2 FQNEAQ (reference sequence). Trimming removed 5 bases from V and 7 bases from J, with 15 bases in between. The DNA of the CDR3 is TGTGCCAGCAGCCGCGGGCAGGGTAAGGAGCAGTACTTC. Translated, it gives CASSRGQGKEQYF.

This clonotype was picked up many times. This sequence joins TRBV10-3 and TRBJ2-7, with 13 bases matching TRBD2. V dropped 4 bases and J dropped 2; count of bases not matched to a gene: 5. The CDR3 covers 16 residues. Germline-derived CDR1 and CDR2 are ENHRY and SYGVKD. This CDR3 reads CAISGLAGGPTYEQYF. The CDR3 DNA follows: TGTGCCATCAGTGGACTAGCGGGAGGCCCAACCTACGAGCAGTACTTC.

This chain links TRBV20-1 with TRBJ2-3, with unresolved D. The CDR3 is 14 amino acids. In germline, CDR1 is DFQATT, CDR2 SNEGSKA (reference sequence). Trimming cost V 1 base and J 1 base, with 9 bases left between them. CDR3 sequence (DNA): TGCAGTGCTAGAGCTGTGCGTGGCACAGATACGCAGTATTTT. It yields the protein CSARAVRGTDTQYF.

This clonotype was observed once. This chain joins TRBV12-3 or TRBV12-4 and TRBJ1-1; 9 bases are shared with TRBD1. The CDR3 loop spans 13 amino acids. The V and J ends lost 6 bases and 7 bases, in that order; junction bases with no gene match: 6. The CDR3 sequence is CASRSRDRDEAFF. The CDR3 DNA reads TGTGCCAGCAGGTCCCGGGACAGGGATGAAGCTTTCTTT.

The CDR3 region has the DNA TGCGCCAGCATGGAGAGCAGGGGGCGTGAAGATACGCAGTATTTT. Protein sequence: CASMESRGREDTQYF. The rearrangement links TRBV4-1 to TRBJ2-3; 8 nucleotides align to TRBD1. CDR3 size: 15 residues. With V trimmed by 7 bases and J by 5 bases, 11 bases remained unmatched. Germline lookup yields CDR1 MGHRA and CDR2 YSYEKL.

For this clonotype: A much bigger clone sits one base away, suggesting this may be a read error. The V and J genes are TRBV27 and TRBJ2-5, with 12 nucleotides matching TRBD2. In germline, CDR1 is MNHEY, CDR2 SMNVEV (reference sequence). The CDR3 sequence is 15 residues long. CDR3: CTSSSLAGGQETQYF. The CDR3 bases are TGTACCAGCAGTTCACTAGCGGGAGGCCAAGAGACCCAGTACTTC.

This clonotype was picked up many times. The V and J genes are TRBV28 and TRBJ2-1; 7 nucleotides agree with TRBD1. There are 14 residues in the CDR3. Losses at the gene ends were 3 bases for V and 7 bases for J; bases not matched to a gene: 6. Germline loops: CDR1 MDHEN, CDR2 SYDVKM. CDR3 coding DNA: TGTGCCAGCAGTTTGGGGACAGAAACGAATGAGCAGTTCTTC. Encoded protein: CASSLGTETNEQFF.

This clonotype was seen only a few times. The chain has TRBV4-1 and TRBJ1-2; no reliable D call. V lost 4 bases and J lost 8, with 14 bases in between. This CDR3 spans 13 amino acids. Germline CDR1 reads MGHRA; CDR2 reads YSYEKL. CDR3 residues: CASSLWAHGGYTF. The CDR3 nucleotides read TGCGCCAGCAGCCTATGGGCGCACGGGGGCTACACCTTC.

The rearrangement links TRBV2 to TRBJ1-5; no firm D call. V lost 0 bases and J 8 bases, leaving 14 bases between the germline ends. The CDR3 is 15 residues long. Germline V gene sequence: CDR1 SNHLY, CDR2 FYNNEI. The CDR3 DNA sequence: TGTGCCAGCAGTGAAGCGGGAGGGTACGGTAAGCCCCAGCATTTT. It codes for CASSEAGGYGKPQHF. The whole variable domain, filled in from reference TRBV2 and TRBJ1-5, reads EPEVTQTPSHQVTQMGQEVILRCVPISNHLYFYWYRQILGQKVEFLVSFYNNEISEKSEIFDDQFSVERPDGSNFTLKIRSTKLEDSAMYFCASSEAGGYGKPQHFGDGTRLSIL.

The rearrangement links TRBV12-3 or TRBV12-4 to TRBJ1-4; D may be TRBD1 (5 bases). The CDR3 spans 15 residues. V gave up 7 bases and J gave up 4 bases, with 16 bases separating them. CDR3 in amino acids: CASTPHQGGNEKLFF. CDR3 nucleotides: TGTGCCAGCACCCCCCACCAGGGTGGTAATGAAAAACTGTTTTTT.

This clonotype was seen at least ten times. The CDR3 reads CASSGQGAYEQYF. As DNA, the CDR3 is TGTGCCAGCAGTGGACAGGGGGCCTACGAGCAGTACTTC. The V call is TRBV12-3 or TRBV12-4, the J call TRBJ2-7, with 10 bases that match TRBD1. The J segment lost 2 bases and the V segment lost 5 bases, leaving 0 bases of the junction unmatched. The CDR3 length is 13 residues.

This sequence joins TRBV5-1 and TRBJ2-3, with a weak D call TRBD1 (5 bases). Germline V gene sequence: CDR1 SGHRS, CDR2 YFSETQ. V gave up 0 bases and J gave up 3 bases, with 11 bases separating them. This CDR3 is built from 15 residues. CDR3 region: CASSLEGAHTDTQYF. For the CDR3, the DNA is TGCGCCAGCAGCTTGGAAGGGGCGCATACAGATACGCAGTATTTT.

The CDR3 reads CASSLAYGGNEQYF. The CDR3 DNA follows: TGTGCCAGCAGCTTAGCTTATGGCGGTAATGAGCAGTACTTC. This chain joins TRBV7-2 and TRBJ2-7; D is ambiguous. This CDR3 has 14 residues. V lost 0 bases, J lost 7 bases, and 13 bases lay in between. Per the germline V gene, CDR1 is SGHTA and CDR2 is FQGNSA.

The rearrangement uses TRBV2 and TRBJ1-2; D may be TRBD1 (5 bases). Germline CDR1 reads SNHLY; CDR2 reads FYNNEI. This CDR3 is 12 amino acids long. With 2 bases removed from V and 7 bases from J, the gap between germline ends came to 8 bases. CDR3 amino acids: CASSEYGGGYTF. The CDR3 DNA reads TGTGCCAGCAGTGAATATGGGGGTGGCTACACCTTC.

This clonotype was counted at least ten times. The genes are TRBV3-1 and TRBJ1-4; tentatively, D is TRBD1 (6 bases). Germline V gene data show CDR1 as LGHDT and CDR2 as YNNKEL (reference sequence). The CDR3 loop spans 16 amino acids. The V end was cut by 4 bases, the J end by 0 bases, with 12 bases between. CDR3 sequence: CASSLGTPTTNEKLFF. The CDR3 DNA follows: TGTGCCAGCAGCCTCGGGACACCGACAACTAATGAAAAACTGTTTTTT.

This clonotype was observed at least ten times. At one of its ends the junction is not consistent with the germline gene, which may arise from a read error. The rearrangement uses TRBV5-1 and TRBJ1-1; D not resolved. CDR1 and CDR2 (germline): SGHRS, YFSETQ. There are 13 residues in the CDR3. In nucleotides, the CDR3 is TGTGCCAGCAGCCCAGGACCTAACACTGAAGCTTTCTTT. Protein: CASSPGPNTEAFF.

This clonotype occurred a few times. The CDR3 DNA sequence: TGCAGCGTTGAAAAGAGGGGGGACAGCCAAGAGACCCAGTACTTC. Its translation: CSVEKRGDSQETQYF. V usage is TRBV29-1 and J usage is TRBJ2-5, with a weak D call TRBD1 (7 bases). Deletions cut 2 bases from V and 1 base from J, with 14 bases between. Germline assignment: CDR1 SQVTM and CDR2 ANQGSEA. The CDR3 sequence is 15 residues long.

The gene calls are TRBV7-9 and TRBJ2-1; D ambiguous. CDR3 length: 12 amino acids. CDR1 is SEHNR, CDR2 FQNEAQ, per germline (reference sequence). Trimming took off 1 base at V and 5 bases at J, with 3 bases between the two ends. In nucleotides, the CDR3 is TGTGCCAGCAGCTTAGTTGACAATGAGCAGTTCTTC. It translates to CASSLVDNEQFF. Full variable domain (missing parts from reference TRBV7-9 and TRBJ2-1): DTGVSQNPRHKITKRGQNVTFRCDPISEHNRLYWYRQTLGQGPEFLTYFQNEAQLEKSRLLSDRFSAERPKGSFSTLEIQRTEQGDSAMYLCASSLVDNEQFFGPGTRLTVL.

This sequence joins TRBV6-6 and TRBJ1-2; no reliable D call. Trimming removed 4 bases from V and 2 bases from J, with 17 bases in between. Germline V gene sequence: CDR1 MNHNY, CDR2 SVGAGI (reference sequence). There are 16 residues in the CDR3. The DNA of the CDR3 is TGTGCCAGCAGTTCCCCCCCCCTAGTCGCCAACTATGGCTACACCTTC. This codes for CASSSPPLVANYGYTF.

The V gene is TRBV6-2 or TRBV6-3, the J gene TRBJ2-2, with TRBD1 as a possible D gene (5 bases). The CDR3 covers 15 residues. CDR1 MNHEY and CDR2 SVGEGT come from the germline V gene. V was shortened by 3 bases and J by 5 bases, with 13 bases between the two germline ends. The CDR3 DNA reads TGTGCCAGCAGTTATTCCGCGCAGGGTACCGGGGAGCTGTTTTTT. Protein: CASSYSAQGTGELFF.

To note about this clonotype: This may stem from a read error, because a much larger clone lies one nucleotide away. The V and J genes are TRBV7-2 and TRBJ2-1; 7 nucleotides match TRBD2. V shed 3 bases and J 0 bases; nucleotides not matched to a gene: 2. Per germline, CDR1 SGHTA and CDR2 FQGNSA. CDR3 length: 15 amino acids. This CDR3 is CASSLGGCSYNEQFF. CDR3 bases: TGTGCCAGCAGCTTGGGGGGGTGCTCCTACAATGAGCAGTTCTTC. Drawing the rest from reference TRBV7-2 and TRBJ2-1, the complete variable domain is GAGVSQSPSNKVTEKGKDVELRCDPISGHTALYWYRQSLGQGLEFLIYFQGNSAPDKSGLPSDRFSAERTGGSVSTLTIQRTQQEDSAVYLCASSLGGCSYNEQFFGPGTRLTVL.

This chain connects TRBV20-1 to TRBJ2-5; perhaps TRBD1 as D (5 bases). The CDR3 contains 12 residues. V lost 7 bases and J lost 2, with 11 bases in between. CDR1 and CDR2 (germline): DFQATT, SNEGSKA (reference sequence). The CDR3 loop is CSGQGVQETQYF. Here the CDR3 DNA reads TGCAGTGGTCAAGGGGTACAAGAGACCCAGTACTTC.

To note about this clonotype: This could be a read error, since a much larger clone is one nucleotide away. This chain joins TRBV27 and TRBJ2-5; D gene unclear. CDR1 is MNHEY and CDR2 is SMNVEV in the germline V gene (reference sequence). CDR3 size: 13 residues. The CDR3 spells CAGSSWEQETQYF. CDR3 DNA: TGTGCCGGCAGTTCATGGGAACAAGAGACCCAGTACTTC.